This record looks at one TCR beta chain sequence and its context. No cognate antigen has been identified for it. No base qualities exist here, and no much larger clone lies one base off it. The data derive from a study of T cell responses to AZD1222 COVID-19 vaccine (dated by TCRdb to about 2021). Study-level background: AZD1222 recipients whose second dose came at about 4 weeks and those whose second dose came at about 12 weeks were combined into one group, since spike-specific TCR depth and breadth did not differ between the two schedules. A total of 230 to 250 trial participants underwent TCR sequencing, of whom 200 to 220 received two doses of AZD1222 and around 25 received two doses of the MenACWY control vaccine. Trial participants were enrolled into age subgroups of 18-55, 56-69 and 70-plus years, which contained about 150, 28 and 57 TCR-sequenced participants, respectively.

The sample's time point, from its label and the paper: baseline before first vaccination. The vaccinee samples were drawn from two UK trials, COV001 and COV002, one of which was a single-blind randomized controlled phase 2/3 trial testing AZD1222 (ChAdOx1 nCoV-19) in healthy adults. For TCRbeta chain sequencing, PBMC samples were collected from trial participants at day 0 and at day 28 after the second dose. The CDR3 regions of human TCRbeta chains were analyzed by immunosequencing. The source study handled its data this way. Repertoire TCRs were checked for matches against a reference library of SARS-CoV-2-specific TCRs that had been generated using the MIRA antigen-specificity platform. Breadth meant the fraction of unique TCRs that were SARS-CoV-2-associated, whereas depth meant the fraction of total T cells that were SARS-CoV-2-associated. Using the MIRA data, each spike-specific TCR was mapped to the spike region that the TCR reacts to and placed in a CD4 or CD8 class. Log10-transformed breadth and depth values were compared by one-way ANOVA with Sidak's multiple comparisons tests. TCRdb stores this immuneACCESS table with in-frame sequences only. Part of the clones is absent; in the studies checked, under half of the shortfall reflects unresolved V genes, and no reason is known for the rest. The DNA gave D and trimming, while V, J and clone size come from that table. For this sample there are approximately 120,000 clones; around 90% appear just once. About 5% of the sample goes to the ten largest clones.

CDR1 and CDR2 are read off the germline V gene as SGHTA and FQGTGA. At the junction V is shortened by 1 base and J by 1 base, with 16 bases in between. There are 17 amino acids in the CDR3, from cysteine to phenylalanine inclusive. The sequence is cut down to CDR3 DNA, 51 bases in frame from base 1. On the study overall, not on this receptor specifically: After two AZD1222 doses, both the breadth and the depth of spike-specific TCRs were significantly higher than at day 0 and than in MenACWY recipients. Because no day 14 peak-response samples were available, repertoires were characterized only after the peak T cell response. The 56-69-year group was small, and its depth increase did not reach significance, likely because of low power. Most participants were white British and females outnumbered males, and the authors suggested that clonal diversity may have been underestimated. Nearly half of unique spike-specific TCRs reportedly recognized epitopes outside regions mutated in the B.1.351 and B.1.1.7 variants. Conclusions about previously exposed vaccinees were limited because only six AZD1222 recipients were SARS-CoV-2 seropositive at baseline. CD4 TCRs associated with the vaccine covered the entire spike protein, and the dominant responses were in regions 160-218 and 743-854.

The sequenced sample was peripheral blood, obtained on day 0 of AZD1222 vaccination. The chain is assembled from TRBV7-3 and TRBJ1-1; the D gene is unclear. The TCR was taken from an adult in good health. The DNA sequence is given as TGTGCCAGCAGCTTAAAGTTGTTCCCAGCTTGGAACACTGAAGCTTTCTTT. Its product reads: CASSLKLFPAWNTEAFF. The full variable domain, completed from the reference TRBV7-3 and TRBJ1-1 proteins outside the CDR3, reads GAGVSQTPSNKVTEKGKYVELRCDPISGHTALYWYRQSLGQGPEFLIYFQGTGAADDSGLPNDRFFAVRPEGSVSTLKIQRTERGDSAVYLCASSLKLFPAWNTEAFFGQGTRLTVV.